This T cell receptor (beta chain) was recorded in a study of T cells in Graves' hyperthyroidism and ophthalmopathy (dated by TCRdb to the late 2010s). About the full investigation: TCR V-J signatures able to tell the groups apart were searched for in a discovery cohort of around 95 patients, of whom roughly 42 had Graves' ophthalmopathy and 57 had stable Graves' hyperthyroidism. In about six Graves' hyperthyroidism patients, the study also compared T-cell repertoires from thyroid tissue with T-cell repertoires from blood. After sampling, hyperthyroidism patients received methimazole starting at 30 mg daily, and ophthalmopathy patients received high-dose intravenous methylprednisolone. The 95 to 100 discovery patients were randomly split 7:3 into training and test sets. The paper describes TCR Vbeta CDR3 sequencing of more than 120 peripheral blood samples, made up of approximately 40 ophthalmopathy patients, around 73 hyperthyroidism patients and approximately 17 progressor patients. An independent validation cohort of 18 to 20 hyperthyroidism patients and more than 15 patients who later progressed to ophthalmopathy tested prospective prediction of ophthalmopathy.

TCR beta CDR3 regions were amplified from RNA transcripts. For the first round of RT-PCR on the TCR CDR3, the HTBI primer set was used together with the Qiagen OneStep RT-PCR kit. Libraries were constructed in a second round of multiplex PCR, after which size selection and purification were performed. Libraries were sequenced paired-end with 100 bp reads on an Illumina HiSeq2000. Per the source publication's procedure: SOAPnuke was used to process the raw data, removing reads that contained adapters or uncalled bases, had a mean Phred below 15, or lacked an exact match to the constant primer or identifier. COPE v1.2.5 was used to merge high-quality paired reads, and clonotypes were defined as unique nucleotide sequences. Clonotypes were aligned to IMGT TRBV, TRBD and TRBJ reference segments using MiTCR v1.1. The analysis included only V-J combinations with a frequency above 0.0001, which together covered 98% to 99.2% of the repertoires. The TCS score was defined as F50 (clonal expansion) divided by E x V (chaos), with BLOSUM62-based TCRdist calculated between CDR3 peptides within each V-J. Welch's t-statistics and random forest reduced 500 to 650 V-J features to fewer than 15, which were used in a naive Bayes classifier (R e1071). Thyroid-blood repertoire similarity was quantified with the Morisita-Horn index. TCRdb cleaned the public reads at Q25 with fastp, built clones with MiXCR and kept in-frame beta chains. When rows share a CDR3 protein, they turn into one entry using the most common DNA and genes. These V and J calls originate from TCRdb's pipeline instead of the authors' own analysis. The sample data list a few hundred thousand distinct CDR3 sequences, and around 42% of these were observed just once. The top ten clonotypes cover 7.5% to 8.5% of the sample.

Stable Graves' hyperthyroidism was defined as the absence of progression to ophthalmopathy over 18 months of follow-up. Hyperthyroidism patients were newly diagnosed, with disease duration under 2 months, and aged 18 to 65 years. Any patient with an uncontrolled infection, another autoimmune disease, pregnancy or lactation was excluded. Clinical symptoms, serum thyroxine and TRAb, thyroid ultrasound, and orbital computed tomography formed the basis for the diagnoses. Total RNA was extracted with Trizol reagent, and quality was checked on an Agilent 2100 Bioanalyzer. About this clonotype itself: Its antigen specificity is not known. No clone much larger than this one lies a single base away; base qualities are absent.

What the work shows at the level of the full study, not this receptor alone: Blood samples also contained most of the expanded thyroid clonotypes (frequency above 0.001), which suggests that blood repertoires may reflect thyroid immune responses. In cross-validation, a model built on a 13 V-J signature told ophthalmopathy apart from stable hyperthyroidism with 87.88% sensitivity and about 81% specificity, and in testing the same model reached 80%/75%. In validation, progression to ophthalmopathy was predicted by the model with roughly 71% sensitivity and 72.22% specificity, a median of around 6.5 months before onset. Sample size was not statistically predetermined, and investigators were not blinded to group allocation.

From the germline V gene, CDR1 is KGHDR and CDR2 is SFDVKD. V and J are trimmed by 0 bases and 6 bases, and the gene matches miss 10 bases of the junction. The CDR3 runs 19 residues from the cysteine to the phenylalanine. Only the CDR3 region is kept as DNA, spanning 57 bases read in frame from base 1. The source material was peripheral blood or thyroid tissue (not recorded which). The chain uses TRBV24-1 and TRBJ2-3; the central 14 bases match TRBD2. This sequence originates from a woman under 30 with Graves' hyperthyroidism. The sequence in DNA is TGTGCCACCAGTGATTTGGCGGCCGGGACTAGCGGGAGAAGTGATACGCAGTATTTT. It is translated as CATSDLAAGTSGRSDTQYF.